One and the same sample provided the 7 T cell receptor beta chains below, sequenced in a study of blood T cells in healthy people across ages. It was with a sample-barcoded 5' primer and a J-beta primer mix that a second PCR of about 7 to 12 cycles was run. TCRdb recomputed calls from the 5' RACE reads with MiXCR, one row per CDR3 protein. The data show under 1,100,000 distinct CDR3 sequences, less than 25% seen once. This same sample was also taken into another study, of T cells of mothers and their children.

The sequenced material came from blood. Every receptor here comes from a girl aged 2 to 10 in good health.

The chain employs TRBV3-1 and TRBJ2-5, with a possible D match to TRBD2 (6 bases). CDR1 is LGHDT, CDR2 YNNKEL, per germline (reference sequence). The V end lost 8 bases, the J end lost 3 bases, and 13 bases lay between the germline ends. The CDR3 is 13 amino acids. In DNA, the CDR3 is TGTGCCAGCTGTAAATCGGGGGAAGAGACCCAGTACTTC. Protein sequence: CASCKSGEETQYF.

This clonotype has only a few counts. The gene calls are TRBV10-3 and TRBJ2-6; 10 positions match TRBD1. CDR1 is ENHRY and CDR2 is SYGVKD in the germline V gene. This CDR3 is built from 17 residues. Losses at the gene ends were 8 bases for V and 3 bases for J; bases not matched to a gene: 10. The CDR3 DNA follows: TGTGCCATCTCATCGACAGGGGGCAAAGGTGGGGCCAACGTCCTGACTTTC. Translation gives CAISSTGGKGGANVLTF.

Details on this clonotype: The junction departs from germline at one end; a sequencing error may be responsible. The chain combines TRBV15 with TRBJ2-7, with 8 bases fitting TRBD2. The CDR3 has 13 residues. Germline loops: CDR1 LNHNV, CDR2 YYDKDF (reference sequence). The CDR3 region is CATSRDRTGLEVF. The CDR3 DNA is TGTGCCACCAGCAGAGATCGCACGGGACTAGAGGTCTTC.

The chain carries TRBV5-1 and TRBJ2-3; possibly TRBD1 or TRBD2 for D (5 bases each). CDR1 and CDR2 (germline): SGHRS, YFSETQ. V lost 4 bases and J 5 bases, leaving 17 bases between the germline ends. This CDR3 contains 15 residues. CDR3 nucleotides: TGCGCCAGCAGCCCACTGACCGGGACCGGAGATACGCAGTATTTT. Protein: CASSPLTGTGDTQYF. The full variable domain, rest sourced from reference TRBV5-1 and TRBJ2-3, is KAGVTQTPRYLIKTRGQQVTLSCSPISGHRSVSWYQQTPGQGLQFLFEYFSETQRNKGNFPGRFSGRQFSNSRSEMNVSTLELGDSALYLCASSPLTGTGDTQYFGPGTRLTVL.

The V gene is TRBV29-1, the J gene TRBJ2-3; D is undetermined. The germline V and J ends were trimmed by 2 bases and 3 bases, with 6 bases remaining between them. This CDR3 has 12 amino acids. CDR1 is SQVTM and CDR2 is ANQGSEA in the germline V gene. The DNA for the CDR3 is TGCAGCGTTGAACCCCGAACAGATACGCAGTATTTT. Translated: CSVEPRTDTQYF.

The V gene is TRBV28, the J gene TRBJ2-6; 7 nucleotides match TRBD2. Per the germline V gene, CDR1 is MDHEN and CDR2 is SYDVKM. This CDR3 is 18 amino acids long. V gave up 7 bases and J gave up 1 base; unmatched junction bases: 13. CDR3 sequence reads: CASNTGGVSGSGANVLTF. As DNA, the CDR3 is TGTGCCAGCAACACTGGGGGGGTCTCCGGATCTGGGGCCAACGTCCTGACTTTC.

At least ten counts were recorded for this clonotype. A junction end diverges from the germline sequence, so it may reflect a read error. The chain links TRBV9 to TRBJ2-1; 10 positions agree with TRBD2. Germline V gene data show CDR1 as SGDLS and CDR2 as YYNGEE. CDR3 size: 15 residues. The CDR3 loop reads CASSVAGGSYNEQFF. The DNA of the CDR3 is TGTGCCAGCAGTGTAGCGGGGGGCTCCTACAATGAGCAGTTCTTC.